This is a list of T cell receptor beta chains from one sample in a study of cytomegalovirus exposure and HLA in healthy donors. Assay: immunoSEQ multiplex PCR; the TCRdb copy retains only in-frame clones and omits some. The sample lists about 180,000 clones; 79% were seen once. The sample was PBMCs. These receptors came from a woman aged 40 to 50 in good health and CMV-seronegative. Both conserved end residues are part of each CDR3. The order of the fields is J gene, D gene, V gene, clone size, CDR3 protein, CDR3 DNA. A D gene is named only where the DNA matches it firmly. The listing skips clone size in some rows; elsewhere it reads once, few, many or a size class.

j_call: TRBJ2-7
d_call: TRBD2
v_call: TRBV12-5
clone_size: NA
cdr3_aa: CASGTRISGTPYEQYF
cdr3_nt: TGTGCTAGTGGTACGCGGATTAGCGGGACCCCCTACGAGCAGTACTTC

j_call: TRBJ1-1
d_call: NA
v_call: TRBV7-9
clone_size: NA
cdr3_aa: CASSRQVRTEAFF
cdr3_nt: TGTGCCAGCAGCCGACAGGTCCGGACTGAAGCTTTCTTT

j_call: TRBJ1-2
d_call: TRBD1
v_call: TRBV11-2
clone_size: NA
cdr3_aa: CASSLGQGEHTF
cdr3_nt: TGTGCCAGCAGCCTTGGACAGGGGGAACACACCTTC

j_call: TRBJ2-6
d_call: NA
v_call: TRBV27
clone_size: few
cdr3_aa: CASSSDRAGSGANVLTF
cdr3_nt: TGTGCCAGCAGTTCGGATCGAGCAGGCTCTGGGGCCAACGTCCTGACTTTC

j_call: TRBJ2-7
d_call: NA
v_call: TRBV5-1
clone_size: NA
cdr3_aa: CASSLGGSIYEQYF
cdr3_nt: TGCGCCAGCAGCTTGGGGGGCAGTATCTACGAGCAGTACTTC

j_call: TRBJ2-3
d_call: NA
v_call: TRBV7-2
clone_size: NA
cdr3_aa: CASSLALGKDTQYF
cdr3_nt: TGTGCCAGCAGCTTAGCGCTCGGGAAGGATACGCAGTATTTT

j_call: TRBJ2-7
d_call: TRBD2
v_call: TRBV7-2
clone_size: NA
cdr3_aa: CASSLAGTSGYEQYF
cdr3_nt: TGTGCCAGCAGCTTAGCCGGGACTAGCGGCTACGAGCAGTACTTC

j_call: TRBJ1-3
d_call: NA
v_call: TRBV2
clone_size: NA
cdr3_aa: CASIARSTASSGNTIYF
cdr3_nt: TGTGCCAGCATCGCTCGATCGACAGCTAGCTCTGGAAACACCATATATTTT

j_call: TRBJ1-3
d_call: TRBD1
v_call: TRBV7-6
clone_size: NA
cdr3_aa: CASSLGGTGQGGNTIYF
cdr3_nt: TGTGCCAGCAGCTTAGGAGGGACAGGGCAGGGTGGAAACACCATATATTTT

j_call: TRBJ2-3
d_call: NA
v_call: TRBV11-1
clone_size: NA
cdr3_aa: CASSPDGLTDTQYF
cdr3_nt: TGTGCCAGCAGCCCCGATGGGCTGACAGATACGCAGTATTTT

j_call: TRBJ1-6
d_call: NA
v_call: TRBV30
clone_size: NA
cdr3_aa: CAWSVQGGNSPLHF
cdr3_nt: TGTGCCTGGAGTGTACAGGGCGGCAATTCACCCCTCCACTTT

j_call: TRBJ1-4
d_call: NA
v_call: TRBV6-6
clone_size: NA
cdr3_aa: CATSHRENLNEKLFF
cdr3_nt: TGTGCCACTTCCCACAGGGAAAACCTTAATGAAAAACTGTTTTTT

j_call: TRBJ1-1
d_call: NA
v_call: TRBV12-5
clone_size: few
cdr3_aa: CASGLGGRNTEAFF
cdr3_nt: TGTGCTAGTGGTTTAGGAGGGAGGAACACTGAAGCTTTCTTT

j_call: TRBJ2-1
d_call: TRBD2
v_call: TRBV14
clone_size: few
cdr3_aa: CASSQTSVEQFF
cdr3_nt: TGTGCCAGCAGCCAGACTAGCGTTGAGCAGTTCTTC

j_call: TRBJ2-7
d_call: TRBD2
v_call: TRBV7-6
clone_size: once
cdr3_aa: CASHRGGNEQYF
cdr3_nt: TGTGCCAGCCACCGGGGAGGGAACGAGCAGTACTTC

j_call: TRBJ2-3
d_call: TRBD2
v_call: TRBV9
clone_size: NA
cdr3_aa: CASSVSGTATDTQYF
cdr3_nt: TGTGCCAGCAGCGTTAGCGGGACCGCCACAGATACGCAGTATTTT

j_call: TRBJ1-6
d_call: NA
v_call: TRBV9
clone_size: NA
cdr3_aa: CASSVAGLQNSPLHF
cdr3_nt: TGTGCCAGCAGCGTAGCGGGACTCCAAAATTCACCCCTCCACTTT

j_call: TRBJ2-1
d_call: TRBD2
v_call: TRBV6-6
clone_size: NA
cdr3_aa: CASHSGSYNEQFF
cdr3_nt: TGTGCCAGCCATAGCGGGAGCTACAATGAGCAGTTCTTC

j_call: TRBJ1-4
d_call: NA
v_call: TRBV9
clone_size: NA
cdr3_aa: CASSVFAAPEKLFF
cdr3_nt: TGTGCCAGCAGCGTATTTGCGGCCCCAGAAAAACTGTTTTTT

j_call: TRBJ2-7
d_call: TRBD2
v_call: TRBV9
clone_size: NA
cdr3_aa: CASSVGSGGVGEQYF
cdr3_nt: TGTGCCAGCAGCGTCGGTTCTGGGGGGGTAGGCGAGCAGTACTTC

j_call: TRBJ2-5
d_call: NA
v_call: TRBV28
clone_size: NA
cdr3_aa: CASNLMSQGAGETQYF
cdr3_nt: TGTGCCAGCAATCTTATGTCACAGGGAGCGGGGGAGACCCAGTACTTC

j_call: TRBJ2-6
d_call: NA
v_call: TRBV27
clone_size: NA
cdr3_aa: CASTHSGANVLTF
cdr3_nt: TGTGCCAGCACCCACTCTGGGGCCAACGTCCTGACTTTC

j_call: TRBJ2-2
d_call: NA
v_call: TRBV5-4
clone_size: NA
cdr3_aa: CASSLGSAVLGATNTGELFF
cdr3_nt: TGTGCCAGCAGCTTGGGGTCTGCAGTTTTGGGAGCGACTAACACCGGGGAGCTGTTTTTT

j_call: TRBJ1-2
d_call: NA
v_call: TRBV29-1
clone_size: NA
cdr3_aa: CSVDQGGGGDGYTF
cdr3_nt: TGCAGCGTTGATCAGGGAGGGGGTGGGGATGGCTACACCTTC

j_call: TRBJ2-2
d_call: TRBD2
v_call: TRBV27
clone_size: once
cdr3_aa: CASSPNLPGLAGGTLNTGELFF
cdr3_nt: TGTGCCAGCAGTCCCAACCTCCCCGGACTAGCGGGGGGTACCCTAAACACCGGGGAGCTGTTTTTT

j_call: TRBJ2-3
d_call: NA
v_call: TRBV9
clone_size: NA
cdr3_aa: CASSGDFTLQYF
cdr3_nt: TGTGCCAGCAGCGGGGACTTCACCTTGCAGTATTTT

j_call: TRBJ2-3
d_call: TRBD1
v_call: TRBV5-1
clone_size: NA
cdr3_aa: CASSFGRGREDTQYF
cdr3_nt: TGCGCCAGCAGCTTCGGCAGGGGGCGAGAAGATACGCAGTATTTT

j_call: TRBJ1-2
d_call: NA
v_call: TRBV7-8
clone_size: few
cdr3_aa: CASSLVVRQTTNYGYTF
cdr3_nt: TGTGCCAGCAGCTTAGTGGTCAGGCAAACGACGAACTATGGCTACACCTTC

j_call: TRBJ2-5
d_call: NA
v_call: TRBV7-9
clone_size: once
cdr3_aa: CASSFGSGETQYF
cdr3_nt: TGTGCCAGCAGCTTTGGGAGCGGGGAGACCCAGTACTTC

j_call: TRBJ1-4
d_call: NA
v_call: TRBV5-1
clone_size: NA
cdr3_aa: CASSSTGEKLFF
cdr3_nt: TGCGCCAGCAGTTCTACAGGGGAAAAACTGTTTTTT

j_call: TRBJ1-3
d_call: TRBD1
v_call: TRBV5-4
clone_size: NA
cdr3_aa: CASSPRQGGTIYF
cdr3_nt: TGTGCCAGCAGCCCGCGACAGGGTGGCACCATATATTTT

j_call: TRBJ1-2
d_call: TRBD1
v_call: TRBV7-2
clone_size: NA
cdr3_aa: CASSLNRGDYGYTF
cdr3_nt: TGTGCCAGCAGCTTAAACAGGGGGGACTATGGCTACACCTTC

j_call: TRBJ1-1
d_call: NA
v_call: TRBV6-6
clone_size: NA
cdr3_aa: CASSLETGTEAFF
cdr3_nt: TGTGCCAGCAGTTTGGAGACCGGGACTGAAGCTTTCTTT

j_call: TRBJ1-1
d_call: NA
v_call: TRBV14
clone_size: NA
cdr3_aa: CASSQDAENRAFF
cdr3_nt: TGTGCCAGCAGCCAAGATGCGGAAAATCGGGCTTTCTTT

j_call: TRBJ2-7
d_call: TRBD2
v_call: TRBV5-1
clone_size: NA
cdr3_aa: CASSLTSGYYEQYF
cdr3_nt: TGCGCCAGCAGTTTGACTAGCGGGTACTACGAGCAGTACTTC

j_call: TRBJ2-5
d_call: NA
v_call: TRBV21-1
clone_size: few
cdr3_aa: CASSNTARQETQYF
cdr3_nt: TGTGCCAGCAGCAATACCGCCCGGCAAGAGACCCAGTACTTC

j_call: TRBJ2-5
d_call: TRBD1
v_call: TRBV11-3
clone_size: NA
cdr3_aa: CASSIGTAQETQYF
cdr3_nt: TGTGCCAGCAGCATAGGGACAGCCCAAGAGACCCAGTACTTC

j_call: TRBJ2-3
d_call: NA
v_call: TRBV5-4
clone_size: NA
cdr3_aa: CASSLGLSTDTQYF
cdr3_nt: TGTGCCAGCAGCTTGGGACTTTCCACAGATACGCAGTATTTT

j_call: TRBJ1-5
d_call: NA
v_call: TRBV6-1
clone_size: once
cdr3_aa: CASRIIQGKNQPQHF
cdr3_nt: TGTGCCAGCAGGATTATCCAGGGGAAAAATCAGCCCCAGCATTTT

j_call: TRBJ1-1
d_call: NA
v_call: TRBV27
clone_size: NA
cdr3_aa: CASSTTGNTEAFF
cdr3_nt: TGTGCCAGCAGCACAACAGGGAACACTGAAGCTTTCTTT

j_call: TRBJ1-5
d_call: TRBD1
v_call: TRBV19
clone_size: NA
cdr3_aa: CASSRPRGSNQPQHF
cdr3_nt: TGTGCCAGTAGTCGCCCCAGGGGGAGCAATCAGCCCCAGCATTTT

j_call: TRBJ2-6
d_call: NA
v_call: TRBV7-8
clone_size: NA
cdr3_aa: CASSLTGLRRGANVLTF
cdr3_nt: TGTGCCAGCAGTCTAACAGGGTTAAGGCGTGGGGCCAACGTCCTGACTTTC

j_call: TRBJ2-7
d_call: TRBD1
v_call: TRBV5-5
clone_size: NA
cdr3_aa: CASSLGTGLSSYEQYF
cdr3_nt: TGTGCCAGCAGCTTGGGGACAGGTTTAAGCTCCTACGAGCAGTACTTC

j_call: TRBJ1-3
d_call: TRBD1
v_call: TRBV6-5
clone_size: NA
cdr3_aa: CASSSWTGAGNTIYF
cdr3_nt: TGTGCCAGCAGTTCCTGGACAGGGGCCGGAAACACCATATATTTT

j_call: TRBJ1-2
d_call: NA
v_call: TRBV7-2
clone_size: few
cdr3_aa: CASSLSDYGYTF
cdr3_nt: TGTGCCAGCAGCTTGTCTGACTATGGCTACACCTTC

j_call: TRBJ2-7
d_call: TRBD1
v_call: TRBV19
clone_size: NA
cdr3_aa: CASSPGQGDYEQYF
cdr3_nt: TGTGCCAGTAGTCCGGGACAGGGGGACTACGAGCAGTACTTC

j_call: TRBJ2-1
d_call: NA
v_call: TRBV11-2
clone_size: once
cdr3_aa: CASSPGLSFGEQFF
cdr3_nt: TGTGCCAGCAGCCCGGGACTCTCGTTTGGTGAGCAGTTCTTC

j_call: TRBJ2-7
d_call: NA
v_call: TRBV27
clone_size: NA
cdr3_aa: CASSPNLGSYEQYF
cdr3_nt: TGTGCCAGCAGTCCCAACCTAGGCTCCTACGAGCAGTACTTC

j_call: TRBJ2-7
d_call: TRBD2
v_call: TRBV29-1
clone_size: NA
cdr3_aa: CSATGGDTLGSYEQYF
cdr3_nt: TGCAGCGCTACCGGGGGGGACACCCTCGGATCCTACGAGCAGTACTTC

j_call: TRBJ2-7
d_call: TRBD2
v_call: TRBV27
clone_size: NA
cdr3_aa: CASNTRTSGTYEQYF
cdr3_nt: TGTGCCAGCAACACAAGGACTAGCGGCACCTACGAGCAGTACTTC